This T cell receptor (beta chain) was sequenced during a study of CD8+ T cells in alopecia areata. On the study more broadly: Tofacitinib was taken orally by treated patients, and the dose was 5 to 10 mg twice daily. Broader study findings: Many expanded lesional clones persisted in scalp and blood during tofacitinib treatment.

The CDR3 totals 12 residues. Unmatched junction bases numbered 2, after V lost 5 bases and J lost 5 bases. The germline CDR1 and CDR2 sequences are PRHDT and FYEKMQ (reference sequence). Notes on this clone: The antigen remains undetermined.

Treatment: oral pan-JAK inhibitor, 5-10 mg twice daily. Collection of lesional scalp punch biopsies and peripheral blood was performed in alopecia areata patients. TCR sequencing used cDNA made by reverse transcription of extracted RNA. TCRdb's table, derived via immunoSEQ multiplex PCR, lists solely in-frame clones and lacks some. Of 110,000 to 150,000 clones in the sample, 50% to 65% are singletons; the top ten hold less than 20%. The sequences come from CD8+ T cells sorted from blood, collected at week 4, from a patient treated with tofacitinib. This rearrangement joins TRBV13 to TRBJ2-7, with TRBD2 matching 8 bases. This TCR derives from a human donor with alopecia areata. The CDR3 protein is CASSAGGNEQYF. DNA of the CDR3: TGTGCCAGCAGCGCGGGGGGTAACGAGCAGTACTTC.